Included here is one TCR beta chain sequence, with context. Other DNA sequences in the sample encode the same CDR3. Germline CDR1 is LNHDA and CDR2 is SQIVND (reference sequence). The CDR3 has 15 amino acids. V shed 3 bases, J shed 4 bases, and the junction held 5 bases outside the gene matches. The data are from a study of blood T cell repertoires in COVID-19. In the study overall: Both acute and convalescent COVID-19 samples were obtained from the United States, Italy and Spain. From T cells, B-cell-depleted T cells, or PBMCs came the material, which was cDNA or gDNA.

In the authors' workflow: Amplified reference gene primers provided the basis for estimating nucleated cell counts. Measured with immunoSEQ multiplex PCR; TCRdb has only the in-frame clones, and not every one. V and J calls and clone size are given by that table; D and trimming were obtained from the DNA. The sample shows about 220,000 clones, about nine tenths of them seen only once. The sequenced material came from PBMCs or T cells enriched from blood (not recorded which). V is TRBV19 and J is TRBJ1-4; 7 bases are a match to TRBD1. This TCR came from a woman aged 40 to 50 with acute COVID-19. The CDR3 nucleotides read TGTGCCAGTAGTATGAGGACAGGCGGTAATGAAAAACTGTTTTTT. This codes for CASSMRTGGNEKLFF.